This TCR beta chain was found in a study of T cell responses to AZD1222 COVID-19 vaccine. Study-wide background: Second doses at about 4 or about 12 weeks were pooled.

As concerns this clone: Its antigen is undetermined.

Generated by immunoSEQ multiplex PCR, the TCRdb table keeps only in-frame clones and is missing some. The data contain 150,000 or so clones, more than 85% of them singletons. General study findings and limits: Among spike-specific TCRs, nearly half reportedly target unmutated variant regions. At study baseline, merely six AZD1222 recipients were seropositive. Clonal diversity was possibly underestimated; the donors were predominantly white British and more often female.

The CDR3 covers 16 residues. Germline V gene lookup returns CDR1 SGDLS and CDR2 YYNGEE. The V end lost 4 bases, the J end lost 2 bases, and 19 bases lay between the germline ends. The rearrangement joins TRBV9 to TRBJ2-7; weak D call: TRBD1 (7 bases). The sequences come from peripheral blood, collected on day 0 of AZD1222 vaccination. The source is an adult in good health. In DNA, the CDR3 is TGTGCCAGCAGCCAATCCGGGGGACAGCTTGCCTACGAGCAGTACTTC. This sequence encodes CASSQSGGQLAYEQYF.